These 32 T cell receptor beta chains came from one sample sequenced in a study of OX40 agonist ivuxolimab in advanced cancers. Generated by immunoSEQ multiplex PCR, the TCRdb table keeps only in-frame clones and is missing some. The table lists some 66,000 clones, 87% of them singletons. Source: CD4+ or CD8+ T cells sorted from blood, taken in a trial of the OX40 agonist ivuxolimab. The receptor source for this set is an adult with an advanced solid tumor such as melanoma, head and neck, liver or kidney cancer.

The CDR3 region has the DNA TGTGCCATCCATTCTGGAAACACCATATATTTT. Its translation is CAIHSGNTIYF. The rearrangement uses TRBV28 and TRBJ1-3; D remains ambiguous. This CDR3 is 11 amino acids long. The germline CDR1 and CDR2 sequences are MDHEN and SYDVKM. Trimming shortened V by 10 bases and J by 1 base, and 5 bases separated the two germline ends.

This clone has just a few counts. The chain recombines TRBV6-6 with TRBJ2-6; D remains ambiguous. The CDR3 length is 15 residues. V gave up 6 bases and J gave up 0 bases, with 9 bases separating them. CDR1 is MNHNY and CDR2 is SVGAGI in the germline V gene (reference sequence). The CDR3 loop is CASSPRTSGANVLTF. CDR3 nucleotides: TGTGCCAGCAGCCCGAGGACCTCTGGGGCCAACGTCCTGACTTTC.

The chain has TRBV27 and TRBJ2-2; maybe TRBD1 (5 bases). Germline V gives CDR1 MNHEY, CDR2 SMNVEV (reference sequence). The CDR3 has 14 amino acids. V shed 3 bases and J shed 4 bases, with 9 bases lying between them. CDR3 sequence reads: CASSFEGVTGELFF. CDR3 nucleotide sequence: TGTGCCAGCAGTTTTGAAGGGGTCACCGGGGAGCTGTTTTTT.

The chain combines TRBV6-5 with TRBJ1-3; D possibly corresponds to TRBD1 (6 bases). V was trimmed by 4 bases and J by 4 bases, leaving 17 bases between them. Germline CDR1 and CDR2: MNHEY and SVGAGI. There are 16 residues in the CDR3. CDR3 coding DNA: TGTGCCAGCAGTTCTTTATCGGGGGCGCAGGGAAACACCATATATTTT. It yields the protein CASSSLSGAQGNTIYF.

This clone was seen once. The J gene is TRBJ2-1, the V gene TRBV5-1; 11 positions agree with TRBD2. The germline V gene has CDR1 SGHRS and CDR2 YFSETQ. J was trimmed by 5 bases and V by 0 bases; bases with no gene match: 7. This CDR3 is built from 17 residues. The CDR3: CASSLGVAGGPHNEQFF. CDR3 nucleotide sequence: TGCGCCAGCAGCTTGGGAGTAGCGGGGGGGCCACACAATGAGCAGTTCTTC.

This clone was counted only a few times. The chain carries TRBV27 and TRBJ2-7, with 8 positions matching TRBD1. After removal of 2 bases from V and 5 bases from J, the junction contained 8 bases not matched to a gene. The V gene's germline CDR1 is MNHEY and CDR2 SMNVEV (reference sequence). There are 15 residues in the CDR3. CDR3 residues: CASSLGQGAHHEQYF. Here the CDR3 DNA reads TGTGCCAGCAGTTTAGGGCAGGGGGCCCACCACGAGCAGTACTTC.

This clone has a single count. This chain connects TRBV5-6 to TRBJ1-2; 9 positions match TRBD1. V lost 2 bases to trimming and J lost 3 bases; unmatched junction nucleotides: 8. The CDR3 totals 16 residues. Germline loops: CDR1 SGHDT, CDR2 YYEEEE. CDR3 in DNA: TGTGCCAGCAGCTTACCGGGACAGGGCCTCGACTATGGCTACACCTTC. It encodes CASSLPGQGLDYGYTF.

This chain uses TRBV7-9 with TRBJ2-1, with D possibly matching TRBD1 (5 bases). With 6 bases removed from V and 4 bases from J, the gap between germline ends came to 10 bases. CDR3 length equals 13 residues. The germline CDR1 and CDR2 sequences are SEHNR and FQNEAQ (reference sequence). CDR3 sequence: CASSATAYNEQFF. CDR3 DNA: TGTGCCAGCAGTGCGACAGCTTACAATGAGCAGTTCTTC.

V usage is TRBV5-4 and J usage is TRBJ1-1; D is possibly TRBD1 (6 bases). The CDR3 has 13 amino acids. V was trimmed by 9 bases and J by 0 bases, leaving 12 bases between them. CDR1 SGHNT and CDR2 YYREEE come from the germline V gene (reference sequence). The CDR3 nucleotides read TGTGCCACTCAGACAGGCTTGAACACTGAAGCTTTCTTT. This sequence encodes CATQTGLNTEAFF. The complete variable domain, with remaining parts taken from reference TRBV5-4 and TRBJ1-1, reads ETGVTQSPTHLIKTRGQQVTLRCSSQSGHNTVSWYQQALGQGPQFIFQYYREEENGRGNFPPRFSGLQFPNYSSELNVNALELDDSALYLCATQTGLNTEAFFGQGTRLTVV.

The chain has TRBV4-1 and TRBJ1-3, with 8 bases that match TRBD1. Germline-derived CDR1 and CDR2 are MGHRA and YSYEKL. The CDR3 is 17 residues long. Trimming at V came to 5 bases and at J to 0 bases, leaving 9 bases not matched to a gene. The CDR3 protein is CASSETTGAFSGNTIYF. The CDR3 DNA reads TGCGCCAGCAGCGAAACGACAGGGGCGTTCTCTGGAAACACCATATATTTT.

V is TRBV2 and J is TRBJ1-1, with D maybe TRBD1 (6 bases). Trimming removed 7 bases from V and 4 bases from J, with 19 bases in between. Germline CDR1 and CDR2: SNHLY and FYNNEI. The CDR3 covers 15 residues. CDR3 nucleotide sequence: TGTGCCAGCAAGGGCGAGGGGGGTGGGTTCACTGAAGCTTTCTTT. This translates into CASKGEGGGFTEAFF.

The chain joins TRBV4-1 to TRBJ2-3; no reliable D call. The CDR3 sequence is 16 residues long. Trimming took off 1 base at V and 1 base at J, with 12 bases between the two ends. Germline CDR1 reads MGHRA; CDR2 reads YSYEKL. The CDR3 protein is CASSQVPGVGTDTQYF. The CDR3 bases are TGCGCCAGCAGCCAAGTACCCGGCGTGGGCACAGATACGCAGTATTTT.

This clone was counted once. The genes are TRBV5-1 and TRBJ2-3; 7 nucleotides line up with TRBD2. The CDR3 has 14 amino acids. Losses at the gene ends were 0 bases for V and 5 bases for J; bases not matched to a gene: 3. Germline assignment: CDR1 SGHRS and CDR2 YFSETQ. The CDR3 DNA follows: TGCGCCAGCAGCTTGGGTGCGGGGGAAGATACGCAGTATTTT. Translated: CASSLGAGEDTQYF.

The chain links TRBV15 to TRBJ2-7; D is unclear. Germline CDR1 reads LNHNV; CDR2 reads YYDKDF (reference sequence). Trimming took off 3 bases at V and 6 bases at J, with 15 bases between the two ends. The CDR3 contains 14 residues. CDR3 DNA: TGTGCCACCAGCAGCGGTCAGACCTTCGCCGAGCAGTACTTC. Protein sequence: CATSSGQTFAEQYF.

The chain is built from TRBV5-1 and TRBJ2-3; 9 bases line up with TRBD2. With V trimmed by 4 bases and J by 4 bases, 4 bases remained unmatched. The length of the CDR3 is 14 residues. Looked up from germline, CDR1 is SGHRS and CDR2 is YFSETQ. The CDR3 DNA reads TGCGCCAGCAGCCTAGCGGGGTTTGCAGATACGCAGTATTTT. The encoded protein is CASSLAGFADTQYF.

V gene TRBV7-2 combines with J gene TRBJ2-7; unclear D gene. V lost 5 bases, J lost 5 bases, and 16 bases lay in between. The CDR3 spans 14 residues. Germline V CDR1 and CDR2: SGHTA, FQGNSA. CDR3 DNA sequence: TGTGCCAGCAGCCCTCGCCTAGGAACCAACGAGCAGTACTTC. It translates to CASSPRLGTNEQYF.

The chain has TRBV7-3 and TRBJ1-4, with a tentative D call TRBD1 (5 bases). Germline-derived CDR1 and CDR2 are SGHTA and FQGTGA. The CDR3 contains 14 residues. V lost 5 bases, J lost 8 bases, and 15 bases lay in between. The CDR3 DNA reads as TGTGCCAGCAGCCCCCGTAAGGGACGGGAAAAACTGTTTTTT. Its protein is CASSPRKGREKLFF.

The V call is TRBV6-5, the J call TRBJ2-7; D is uncertain. Trimming cost V 4 bases and J 0 bases, with 7 bases left between them. Germline CDR1 MNHEY, CDR2 SVGAGI. There are 13 residues in the CDR3. CDR3 region: CASSSGPSYEQYF. DNA for the CDR3: TGTGCCAGCAGTTCTGGACCCTCCTACGAGCAGTACTTC.

The V gene is TRBV18, the J gene TRBJ1-5; maybe TRBD1 (6 bases). The germline CDR1 and CDR2 sequences are KGHSH and LQKENI. CDR3 length: 15 residues. Trimming cost V 2 bases and J 5 bases, with 13 bases left between them. The CDR3 is CASSPIYSGDQPQHF. CDR3 nucleotides: TGTGCCAGCTCACCAATTTACTCAGGGGATCAGCCCCAGCATTTT.

This chain connects TRBV21-1 to TRBJ2-2; the table's D call of TRBD2 was not tested on the DNA. TRBV21-1 is recorded as a pseudogene. This CDR3 has 20 amino acids. CDR3 loop: CASSSPPETSGGANTGELFF. As DNA, the CDR3 is TGTGCCAGCAGCTCCCCCCCCGAGACTAGCGGGGGAGCGAACACCGGGGAGCTGTTTTTT.

This sequence joins TRBV6-5 and TRBJ1-3; 8 bases are a match to TRBD1. The ends lost 6 bases at V and 4 bases at J; junction bases unmatched: 8. The germline V gene encodes CDR1 MNHEY and CDR2 SVGAGI. The CDR3 is made up of 15 amino acids. This CDR3 reads CASSRTGGRGNTIYF. In nucleotides, the CDR3 is TGTGCCAGCAGCCGTACAGGGGGTCGAGGAAACACCATATATTTT.

This chain joins TRBV15 and TRBJ2-1, with D uncertain. The V gene lost 3 bases and the J gene lost 9 bases, with 9 bases spanning the gap. Germline V gene data show CDR1 as LNHNV and CDR2 as YYDKDF (reference sequence). CDR3 length: 12 residues. This CDR3 is CATSSPGLEQFF. In DNA form, the CDR3 reads TGTGCCACCAGCAGCCCCGGCCTTGAGCAGTTCTTC.

V usage is TRBV7-2 and J usage is TRBJ2-3; 12 positions match TRBD2. Trimming cost V 4 bases and J 6 bases; bases outside gene matches: 17. CDR1 is SGHTA and CDR2 is FQGNSA in the germline V gene. The CDR3 contains 19 residues. This CDR3 is CASSWSTSGGRYRVDTQYF. In nucleotides, the CDR3 is TGTGCCAGCAGCTGGTCGACTAGCGGGGGACGCTATAGGGTCGATACGCAGTATTTT.

This clone was seen just once. The V and J genes are TRBV6-5 and TRBJ2-7; 8 nucleotides agree with TRBD2. The CDR3 totals 14 residues. The V gene's germline CDR1 is MNHEY and CDR2 SVGAGI. V was clipped by 6 bases and J by 7 bases; unmatched bases: 11. The CDR3 DNA sequence: TGTGCCAGCAGGGGAAGCGGGGGACTTCGAGAGCAGTACTTC. Translation: CASRGSGGLREQYF.

The V and J genes are TRBV25-1 and TRBJ2-3, with D unclear. V gave up 6 bases and J gave up 4 bases, with 11 bases separating them. The CDR3 extends over 13 amino acids. CDR1 MGHDK and CDR2 SYGVNS come from the germline V gene. CDR3: CASRGYSPDTQYF. CDR3 sequence (DNA): TGTGCCAGCAGAGGCTATAGCCCAGATACGCAGTATTTT.

This clone has only a few counts. The chain couples TRBV4-1 to TRBJ1-1, with D uncertain. Looked up from germline, CDR1 is MGHRA and CDR2 is YSYEKL. The V gene lost 1 base and the J gene lost 2 bases, with 5 bases spanning the gap. This CDR3 comprises 13 residues. The CDR3 DNA is TGCGCCAGCAGCCAAGTCCCTAACACTGAAGCTTTCTTT. Its translation: CASSQVPNTEAFF.

V gene TRBV19 combines with J gene TRBJ2-1; no clear D. The CDR3 spans 11 residues. Germline CDR1 reads LNHDA; CDR2 reads SQIVND (reference sequence). V was shortened by 2 bases and J by 4 bases, with 0 bases between the two germline ends. The CDR3 protein is CASSIYNEQFF. The DNA of the CDR3 is TGTGCCAGTAGTATATACAATGAGCAGTTCTTC.

The chain has TRBV6-6 and TRBJ1-4; 9 bases agree with TRBD1. V trimming: 2 bases; J trimming: 5 bases; junction bases outside the gene matches: 3. Germline CDR1 MNHNY, CDR2 SVGAGI (reference sequence). The CDR3 loop spans 15 amino acids. CDR3 coding DNA: TGTGCCAGCAGTTACGGGGGACAGGGAAATGAAAAACTGTTTTTT. Translating it yields CASSYGGQGNEKLFF.

The chain carries TRBV28 and TRBJ2-1, with D tentatively TRBD2 (5 bases). V was trimmed by 4 bases and J by 13 bases, leaving 17 bases between them. There are 13 residues in the CDR3. Germline V gene data show CDR1 as MDHEN and CDR2 as SYDVKM. Written as DNA, the CDR3 is TGTGCCAGCAGTTCTCCATCCCTGGAGGTCCAGTTCTTC. Translation: CASSSPSLEVQFF.

The CDR3 DNA is TGTGCCAGCAGTCTCAGGGGCGATGAGCAGTTCTTC. Translated: CASSLRGDEQFF. The rearrangement joins TRBV28 to TRBJ2-1, with D tentatively TRBD1 (6 bases). Germline V gene lookup returns CDR1 MDHEN and CDR2 SYDVKM. CDR3 length equals 12 residues. Between the trimmed V and J ends, which lost 5 bases and 8 bases, there was a span of 10 bases.

The gene calls are TRBV7-6 and TRBJ2-5; 12 nucleotides line up with TRBD1. CDR1 and CDR2 (germline): SGHVS, FNYEAQ. Germline trimming cut 2 bases from V and 1 base from J; bases unmatched to any gene: 5. This CDR3 is built from 17 residues. CDR3 protein: CASSLLPGQGAQETQYF. CDR3 DNA sequence: TGTGCCAGCAGCTTACTGCCGGGACAGGGGGCCCAAGAGACCCAGTACTTC. The complete variable domain, with remaining parts taken from reference TRBV7-6 and TRBJ2-5, reads GAGVSQSPRYKVTKRGQDVALRCDPISGHVSLYWYRQALGQGPEFLTYFNYEAQQDKSGLPNDRFSAERPEGSISTLTIQRTEQRDSAMYRCASSLLPGQGAQETQYFGPGTRLLVL.

The chain has TRBV7-6 and TRBJ2-7, with D hard to call. The CDR3 is 13 amino acids. Trimming left V 1 base short and J 4 bases short, with 8 bases between. The germline V gene encodes CDR1 SGHVS and CDR2 FNYEAQ. CDR3 region: CASSLDEPYEQYF. DNA of the CDR3: TGTGCCAGCAGCTTAGACGAACCTTACGAGCAGTACTTC.